A single sample gave rise to the 16 T cell receptor beta chains below, sequenced in a study of OX40 agonist ivuxolimab in advanced cancers. TCRdb keeps only in-frame clones here, not all; method: immunoSEQ multiplex PCR. This sample has tens of thousands of clones; roughly 86% occur once, and the top ten carry around 0.99%. The input for sequencing was CD4+ or CD8+ T cells sorted from blood, taken in a trial of the OX40 agonist ivuxolimab. The receptors here all came from an adult with an advanced solid tumor such as melanoma, head and neck, liver or kidney cancer.

V and J are TRBV5-4 and TRBJ2-4; D uncertain. V was shortened by 4 bases and J by 8 bases, with 13 bases between the two germline ends. Germline values: CDR1 SGHNT, CDR2 YYREEE (reference sequence). The CDR3 runs 13 residues. CDR3 in amino acids: CASSPAALDIQYF. As DNA, the CDR3 is TGTGCCAGCAGCCCTGCAGCCTTGGACATTCAGTACTTC.

V usage is TRBV19 and J usage is TRBJ2-7; 10 bases match TRBD2. This CDR3 spans 15 amino acids. Germline V CDR1 and CDR2: LNHDA, SQIVND (reference sequence). With 4 bases clipped from V and 6 bases from J, the junction kept 9 bases outside the gene matches. The CDR3 DNA reads as TGTGCCAGTAGTAGAGTAGCGGGAGGATTGGGCGAGCAGTACTTC. Its translation: CASSRVAGGLGEQYF.

The V call is TRBV19, the J call TRBJ2-1; D assignment may be TRBD1 or TRBD2 (5 bases each). V was trimmed by 1 base and J by 4 bases, leaving 14 bases between them. Germline V gives CDR1 LNHDA, CDR2 SQIVND (reference sequence). This CDR3 has 16 residues. The CDR3 DNA reads as TGTGCCAGTAGTATAGGGTTAGCCGAGGGGTACAATGAGCAGTTCTTC. Encoded protein: CASSIGLAEGYNEQFF. The complete variable domain, with remaining parts taken from reference TRBV19 and TRBJ2-1, reads DGGITQSPKYLFRKEGQNVTLSCEQNLNHDAMYWYRQDPGQGLRLIYYSQIVNDFQKGDIAEGYSVSREKKESFPLTVTSAQKNPTAFYLCASSIGLAEGYNEQFFGPGTRLTVL.

To note about this clone: Other DNA variants within this sample encode the same CDR3. The V call is TRBV6-5, the J call TRBJ1-2; D is undetermined. The germline CDR1 and CDR2 sequences are MNHEY and SVGAGI. Trimming stripped 7 bases from V and 5 bases from J, with 11 bases between. This CDR3 has 12 amino acids. The CDR3 DNA sequence: TGTGCCAGCACCTCGGGCCTTTATGGCTACACCTTC. Encoded protein: CASTSGLYGYTF.

This rearrangement joins TRBV28 to TRBJ2-5; 9 bases align to TRBD1. The CDR3 spans 16 residues. The J segment lost 5 bases and the V segment lost 3 bases, leaving 10 bases of the junction unmatched. Germline values: CDR1 MDHEN, CDR2 SYDVKM. CDR3 sequence reads: CASSLPRQGVAETQYF. The CDR3, as DNA: TGTGCCAGCAGTTTGCCTAGACAGGGGGTAGCGGAGACCCAGTACTTC.

The chain combines TRBV28 with TRBJ2-7; possible D gene TRBD2, 6 bases. The germline V gene has CDR1 MDHEN and CDR2 SYDVKM. V lost 5 bases and J 0 bases, leaving 14 bases between the germline ends. The CDR3 has 15 residues. CDR3: CASSEGGGRSYEQYF. CDR3 in DNA: TGTGCCAGCAGTGAGGGTGGAGGGCGCTCCTACGAGCAGTACTTC.

The rearrangement joins TRBV2 to TRBJ2-7, with 7 bases fitting TRBD1. The CDR3 has 15 residues. After removal of 6 bases from V and 3 bases from J, the junction contained 11 bases not matched to a gene. The germline CDR1 and CDR2 sequences are SNHLY and FYNNEI. As DNA, the CDR3 is TGTGCCAGCAGGGTACAGGGGAACCCTTTCTACGAGCAGTACTTC. This codes for CASRVQGNPFYEQYF.

V and J are TRBV5-1 and TRBJ2-3, with 7 nucleotides matching TRBD1. V dropped 5 bases and J dropped 2; count of bases not matched to a gene: 8. CDR1 is SGHRS, CDR2 YFSETQ, per germline. The CDR3 loop spans 15 amino acids. CDR3 residues: CASRTQGQTTDTQYF. The CDR3 DNA is TGCGCCAGCAGGACTCAGGGACAGACCACAGATACGCAGTATTTT.

V and J are TRBV28 and TRBJ2-7; 10 bases are a match to TRBD2. The CDR3 loop spans 14 amino acids. Unmatched junction bases numbered 4, after V lost 3 bases and J lost 5 bases. Germline values: CDR1 MDHEN, CDR2 SYDVKM. The CDR3 region is CASSLSSGSNEQYF. CDR3 sequence (DNA): TGTGCCAGCAGTTTGTCTAGCGGGAGTAACGAGCAGTACTTC.

V is TRBV27 and J is TRBJ2-3; D not certain. The CDR3 loop spans 15 amino acids. Germline V gene sequence: CDR1 MNHEY, CDR2 SMNVEV (reference sequence). V shed 6 bases and J shed 2 bases, with 15 bases lying between them. The CDR3 nucleotides are TGTGCCAGCAGCACCCTATCCGACGTCACAGATACGCAGTATTTT. This gives the protein CASSTLSDVTDTQYF.

The chain has TRBV6-4 and TRBJ2-3; no clear D. Trimming took 2 bases from V and 8 from J, leaving 14 bases between them. This CDR3 is built from 14 residues. Germline CDR1 is MRHNA and CDR2 is SNTAGT. The CDR3 loop is CASSDSQASATQYF. CDR3 bases: TGTGCCAGCAGTGACAGCCAGGCGTCGGCTACGCAGTATTTT.

V and J are TRBV5-1 and TRBJ2-2, with 8 nucleotides matching TRBD1. Per the germline V gene, CDR1 is SGHRS and CDR2 is YFSETQ. V gave up 3 bases and J gave up 3 bases; unmatched junction bases: 4. This CDR3 has 15 amino acids. The CDR3 sequence is CASSSDRGDTGELFF. CDR3 coding DNA: TGCGCCAGCAGCTCAGACAGGGGCGACACCGGGGAGCTGTTTTTT.

The chain carries TRBV28 and TRBJ2-7; TRBD2 might be the D (6 bases). The germline V gene has CDR1 MDHEN and CDR2 SYDVKM. V was pared by 4 bases and J by 2 bases, with 21 bases between. This CDR3 has 17 residues. The CDR3 sequence: CASSSPGGSGSTYEQYF. Here the CDR3 DNA reads TGTGCCAGCAGTTCCCCCGGGGGTAGCGGCTCCACCTACGAGCAGTACTTC. Based on the CDR3 plus reference TRBV28 and TRBJ2-7, the full variable domain is DVKVTQSSRYLVKRTGEKVFLECVQDMDHENMFWYRQDPGLGLRLIYFSYDVKMKEKGDIPEGYSVSREKKERFSLILESASTNQTSMYLCASSSPGGSGSTYEQYFGPGTRLTVT.

The genes are TRBV5-1 and TRBJ1-4, with D hard to call. V gave up 0 bases and J gave up 7 bases, with 13 bases separating them. The CDR3 consists of 15 residues. Germline lookup yields CDR1 SGHRS and CDR2 YFSETQ. The CDR3 nucleotides read TGCGCCAGCAGCTTGGGGGGTCTGGGTGGTGAAAAACTGTTTTTT. It is translated as CASSLGGLGGEKLFF.

The rearrangement joins TRBV19 to TRBJ1-1, with D unclear. The germline gives CDR1 LNHDA, CDR2 SQIVND (reference sequence). This CDR3 has 15 amino acids. Trimming pared 3 bases from V and 0 bases from J, leaving 11 bases between. CDR3 loop: CASSIGRKVNTEAFF. In DNA form, the CDR3 reads TGTGCCAGTAGTATCGGACGGAAAGTGAACACTGAAGCTTTCTTT.

The CDR3 here is CASSLAGGTGELFF. CDR3 nucleotides: TGTGCCAGCAGTTTAGCGGGAGGCACCGGGGAGCTGTTTTTT. The V and J genes are TRBV9 and TRBJ2-2, with 10 bases that match TRBD2. This CDR3 has 14 amino acids. Germline lookup yields CDR1 SGDLS and CDR2 YYNGEE. V gave up 5 bases and J gave up 4 bases; unmatched junction bases: 2.